These T cell receptor beta chains were read from a single sample in a study of blood T cell repertoires in COVID-19. Data came from immunoSEQ multiplex PCR; TCRdb stores just in-frame clones and leaves some out. The sample contains 200,000 to 300,000 clones, approximately 80% of which appear only once. Sample: peripheral blood. The origin of the receptors is a man aged 35-49 years with acute or convalescent COVID-19. Each CDR3 is given with its conserved first and last residue.

cdr3_aa j_call v_call
CAISELGQSNQPQHF TRBJ1-5 TRBV10-3
CASRLAGAISEFF TRBJ2-1 TRBV11-2
CASSPRLAGVTDTQYF TRBJ2-3 TRBV5-1
CASSEVEGAPPSGANVLTF TRBJ2-6 TRBV6-1
CASSPDRTNEKLFF TRBJ1-4 TRBV11-2
CASSSLDSGKLFF TRBJ1-4 TRBV5-1
CASSFQGEPQHF TRBJ1-5 TRBV3-1/TRBV3-2
CASRTAGFNSPLHF TRBJ1-6 TRBV7-8
CASSVTTGTNYGYTF TRBJ1-2 TRBV9
CASSQETSGTEQFF TRBJ2-1 TRBV14
CASSLGTGNYGYTF TRBJ1-2 TRBV7-9
CSVELGAHYEQYF TRBJ2-7 TRBV29-1
CATSREAASTDTQYF TRBJ2-3 TRBV15
CASSLEGQGPNYGYTF TRBJ1-2 TRBV5-6
CASSPNGEETQYF TRBJ2-5 TRBV11-3
CASSSRLAGLYEQYF TRBJ2-7 TRBV6-2/TRBV6-3
CASSLAGGVAEQFF TRBJ2-1 TRBV5-1
CASSGAGDRLGQPQHF TRBJ1-5 TRBV19
CSVEPAGARGEQFF TRBJ2-1 TRBV29-1
CASSLTGTGNYGYTF TRBJ1-2 TRBV7-2
CATSRDMNTEAFF TRBJ1-1 TRBV15
CASSTTVSSEAFF TRBJ1-1 TRBV12-3/TRBV12-4
CSASLREDLFEQYF TRBJ2-7 TRBV20-1
CASSVDKDQPQHF TRBJ1-5 TRBV19
CASSTTGQRGYTF TRBJ1-2 TRBV7-2
CASTLRGPSNEQFF TRBJ2-1 TRBV7-9
CAWSVQSIYSPLHF TRBJ1-6 TRBV30
CASSTGQGKLFF TRBJ1-4 TRBV11-2
CASSHNTGGDSPLHF TRBJ1-6 TRBV5-6
CASSPPRVGGDSYEQYF TRBJ2-7 TRBV7-9
CASSPVGREKLFF TRBJ1-4 TRBV18
CASSPSTGENTEAFF TRBJ1-1 TRBV18
CASSLQKETQYF TRBJ2-5 TRBV11-2
CASSFTGTLGGNTIYF TRBJ1-3 TRBV7-2
CASTPIGQGEDTEAFF TRBJ1-1 TRBV19
CASSSTTKDRDEKLFF TRBJ1-4 TRBV5-4
CASSLMLTGGLNTEAFF TRBJ1-1 TRBV7-8
CASSWTSTDTQYF TRBJ2-3 TRBV5-1
CASSLQGQGLMNTEAFF TRBJ1-1 TRBV7-9
CASSQDRQVNYGYTF TRBJ1-2 TRBV14
CAWSAWQPNYGYTF TRBJ1-2 TRBV30
CASSATSGLLSYNEQFF TRBJ2-1 TRBV10-1
CASSSSGANVLTF TRBJ2-6 TRBV6-2/TRBV6-3
CASEGSWTDTQYF TRBJ2-3 TRBV10-3
CASSMSGTGNQPQHF TRBJ1-5 TRBV19
CASCPPGLGTQYF TRBJ2-3 TRBV19
CASSLGQSYEQYF TRBJ2-7 TRBV12-3/TRBV12-4
CASSYRSYEAFF TRBJ1-1 TRBV5-4
CASRRSEIYNSPLHF TRBJ1-6 TRBV27
CASSPGLAGAQTQYF TRBJ2-5 TRBV7-9
CSASGGNVDEQFF TRBJ2-1 TRBV20-1
CASSSGASTDTQYF TRBJ2-3 TRBV6-2/TRBV6-3
CASSLAFRSQAFF TRBJ1-1 TRBV5-1
CASSRTSGIRDTQYF TRBJ2-3 TRBV13
CSVDEAGTYNEQFF TRBJ2-1 TRBV29-1
CASSFLRTSGSTDTQYF TRBJ2-3 TRBV5-4
CAIGGGNSPLHF TRBJ1-6 TRBV10-3
CASSPHGTHNSPLHF TRBJ1-6 TRBV7-2
CASSQKMDSDEQFF TRBJ2-1 TRBV4-2
CASSYSGGTQETQYF TRBJ2-5 TRBV6-5